The 5 T cell receptor beta chains given below trace back to one sample, sequenced in a study of T cell repertoires in cytomegalovirus infection. TCRdb reprocessed the reads via MiXCR and lists one record per CDR3 protein. The table includes around 360,000 distinct CDR3 sequences, 34% detected once. The antigens these receptors bind are not known. The specimen was cultured PBMCs, collected from culture after CMV antigen stimulation. The origin of the receptors is a human donor in good health (CMV status not recorded). Some clones in this sample may be carry-over from other donors' samples.

V is TRBV28 and J is TRBJ2-5, with D unresolved. CDR3 length equals 12 residues. Per germline, CDR1 MDHEN and CDR2 SYDVKM. Deletions cut 8 bases from V and 4 bases from J, with 11 bases between. The CDR3 nucleotides are TGTGCCAGCGGTGTAAGTCGAGAGACCCAGTACTTC. This sequence encodes CASGVSRETQYF.

The V gene is TRBV19, the J gene TRBJ1-4; TRBD1 is a possible D gene (6 bases). Germline V gene sequence: CDR1 LNHDA, CDR2 SQIVND (reference sequence). Trimming pared 7 bases from V and 1 base from J, leaving 13 bases between. CDR3 length: 15 residues. CDR3 bases: TGTGCCAGTACCCGGGGGCGAGTAACTAATGAAAAACTGTTTTTT. It translates to CASTRGRVTNEKLFF. Supplemented by reference TRBV19 and TRBJ1-4, the full variable domain reads DGGITQSPKYLFRKEGQNVTLSCEQNLNHDAMYWYRQDPGQGLRLIYYSQIVNDFQKGDIAEGYSVSREKKESFPLTVTSAQKNPTAFYLCASTRGRVTNEKLFFGSGTQLSVL.

CDR3 DNA sequence: TGTGCCAGTAGTGGCCATAGCAATCAGCCCCAGCATTTT. Its translation is CASSGHSNQPQHF. The V call is TRBV19, the J call TRBJ1-5; no clear D. The CDR3 is made up of 13 amino acids. Trimming removed 5 bases from V and 0 bases from J, with 5 bases in between. Germline-derived CDR1 and CDR2 are LNHDA and SQIVND (reference sequence). Based on the CDR3 plus reference TRBV19 and TRBJ1-5, the full variable domain is DGGITQSPKYLFRKEGQNVTLSCEQNLNHDAMYWYRQDPGQGLRLIYYSQIVNDFQKGDIAEGYSVSREKKESFPLTVTSAQKNPTAFYLCASSGHSNQPQHFGDGTRLSIL.

The chain links TRBV6-1 to TRBJ2-7, with a weak D call TRBD2 (6 bases). The CDR3 length is 13 residues. CDR1 is MNHNS, CDR2 SASEGT, per germline. The germline V and J ends were trimmed by 8 bases and 3 bases, with 14 bases remaining between them. Here the CDR3 DNA reads TGTGCCAGCCGACCGGGACTTAGCTACGAGCAGTACTTC. This encodes CASRPGLSYEQYF.

The CDR3 DNA is TGTGCCAGCAGCCCGAGGACGGACAGGGGGCCCAGCAATCAAGAGACCCAGTACTTC. As protein: CASSPRTDRGPSNQETQYF. V and J are TRBV3-1 and TRBJ2-5; 11 bases are a match to TRBD1. CDR3 length equals 19 residues. Germline-derived CDR1 and CDR2 are LGHDT and YNNKEL (reference sequence). The V segment lost 4 bases and the J segment 2 bases; nucleotides outside the gene matches: 15.